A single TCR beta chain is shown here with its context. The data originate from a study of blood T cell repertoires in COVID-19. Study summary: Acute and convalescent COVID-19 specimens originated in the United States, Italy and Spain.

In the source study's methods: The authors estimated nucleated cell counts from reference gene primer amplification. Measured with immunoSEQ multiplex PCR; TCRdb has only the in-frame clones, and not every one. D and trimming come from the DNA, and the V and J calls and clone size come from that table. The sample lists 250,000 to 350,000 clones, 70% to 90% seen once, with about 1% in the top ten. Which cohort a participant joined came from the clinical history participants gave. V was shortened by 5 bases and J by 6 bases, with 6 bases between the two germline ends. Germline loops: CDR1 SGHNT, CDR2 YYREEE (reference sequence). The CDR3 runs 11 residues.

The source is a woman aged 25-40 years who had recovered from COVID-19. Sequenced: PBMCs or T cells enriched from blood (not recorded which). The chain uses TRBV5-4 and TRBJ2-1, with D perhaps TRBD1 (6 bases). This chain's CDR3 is CASRQGNEQFF. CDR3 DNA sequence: TGTGCCAGCAGACAGGGCAATGAGCAGTTCTTC. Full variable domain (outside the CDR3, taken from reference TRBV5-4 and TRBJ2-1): ETGVTQSPTHLIKTRGQQVTLRCSSQSGHNTVSWYQQALGQGPQFIFQYYREEENGRGNFPPRFSGLQFPNYSSELNVNALELDDSALYLCASRQGNEQFFGPGTRLTVL.